What follows describes a single T cell receptor (beta chain). Germline CDR1 and CDR2: SGHDT and YYEEEE. Trimming removed 4 bases from V and 9 bases from J; junction bases left unmatched: 13. CDR3 length: 15 amino acids. Clones were sequenced by immunoSEQ multiplex PCR, and TCRdb holds only the in-frame ones, with some missing. Among 50,000 or so clones, around 81% were seen once, and the ten largest hold roughly 4%. The data were obtained in a study of T cells in localized non-small cell lung cancer. The V gene is TRBV5-6, the J gene TRBJ1-3, with 7 bases matching TRBD1. Sequences were derived from PBMCs, sampled before any cancer treatment. The TCR sequence derives from a woman aged 35 to 70 with stage II lung adenocarcinoma. The CDR3 DNA is TGTGCCAGCAGCGAAACCGGGACAGAATGGCGCACCATATATTTT. Protein: CASSETGTEWRTIYF.